A selection of T cell receptor beta chains follows, all from one sample in a study of blood T cell repertoires in COVID-19. Sequencing was performed with immunoSEQ multiplex PCR; in TCRdb, only in-frame clones are kept and a portion is missing. The sample records around 250,000 clones, over 70% being singletons. Input material: peripheral blood. Every receptor here comes from a man older than 75 with acute or convalescent COVID-19. The conserved cysteine and the conserved F or W are not part of the CDR3 here.

V gene	J gene	CDR3 protein
TRBV29-1	TRBJ2-5	SVEKDRSETQY
TRBV20-1	TRBJ2-4	SASPRGNNIQY
TRBV28	TRBJ1-2	ASTPLTGGSYGYT
TRBV19	TRBJ2-7	ASSPTGLYEQY
TRBV19	TRBJ2-7	ASAPGLAGHYEQY
TRBV7-9	TRBJ2-1	ASSTSQGSQF
TRBV5-4	TRBJ2-5	ASSRPLAGDETQY
TRBV5-6	TRBJ2-1	ASSLGPAGSSYNEQF
TRBV7-2	TRBJ1-2	ASSLGQARSSYGYT
TRBV24-1	TRBJ1-4	ATHRVFGEKLF
TRBV2	TRBJ1-1	ASSDRGQSEAF
TRBV19	TRBJ1-6	ASNRDRDNSPLH
TRBV7-9	TRBJ2-1	ASSWGTGQGTNEQF
TRBV5-1	TRBJ2-7	ASSPTGGSLEQY
TRBV20-1	TRBJ1-2	SASLRTGGFGYT
TRBV3-1/TRBV3-2	TRBJ1-1	ASTRQGGTEAF
TRBV9	TRBJ2-2	ASSVSGNLIGELF
TRBV2	TRBJ1-6	ASGAESSYNSPLH
TRBV20-1	TRBJ1-2	SGGGGYGYT
TRBV7-3	TRBJ1-2	ASSGGPGQDYGYT
TRBV6-5	TRBJ2-5	ASRPSGSQGGTQY
TRBV4-2	TRBJ1-4	ASSWAPGQGDEKLF
TRBV2	TRBJ1-3	ASSDRTGVNTIY
TRBV6-1	TRBJ1-6	ASSEDPGGSYSPLH
TRBV4-2	TRBJ2-2	ASSQAAAGTNTGELF
TRBV7-8	TRBJ2-7	ASSKTGGQYEQY
TRBV24-1	TRBJ2-3	ATRGTGVTDTQY
TRBV28	TRBJ2-7	ASSFQGTGNYEQY
TRBV6-1	TRBJ1-2	ASSERGRNYGYT